Each of the 2 T cell receptor beta chains below was sequenced from the same sample in a study of T cells in Graves' hyperthyroidism and ophthalmopathy (dated by TCRdb to the late 2010s). Library generation was performed with multiplex PCR. Data came from an Illumina HiSeq 2000. The TCR beta CDR3 regions were amplified from the RNA transcripts. The TCR CDR3 was subjected to a first round of RT-PCR using the HTBI primer set and the Qiagen OneStep RT-PCR kit. TCRdb's own reprocessing of the public reads used fastp at Q25 and MiXCR and kept productive beta chains. Merged by CDR3 protein, the rows form single entries marked with the most common genes and DNA. The sample profile shows about 540,000 distinct CDR3 sequences; roughly 50% of them were found once. The ten largest clones capture more than 7% of the sample. The sample taken for sequencing was peripheral blood or thyroid tissue (not recorded which). These receptor sequences come from a woman younger than 35 with Graves' hyperthyroidism.

This clonotype appeared a single time. This chain joins TRBV7-8 and TRBJ1-5; no reliable D call. V dropped 0 bases and J dropped 11 bases, with 14 bases sitting between them. The CDR3 contains 14 residues. Germline loops: CDR1 SGHVS, CDR2 FQNEAQ. CDR3 residues: CASSLAELEETQHF. The DNA for the CDR3 is TGTGCCAGCAGCTTAGCGGAGCTAGAGGAGACCCAGCATTTT.

V usage is TRBV2 and J usage is TRBJ1-4; no firm D call. Germline V gene data show CDR1 as SNHLY and CDR2 as FYNNEI. The germline V and J ends were trimmed by 3 bases and 6 bases, with 5 bases remaining between them. The CDR3 loop spans 12 amino acids. The CDR3 nucleotides are TGTGCCAGCAGTGACAGTTATGAAAAACTGTTTTTT. This codes for CASSDSYEKLFF.